The rows below give T cell receptor beta chains drawn from one sample of a study of OX40 agonist ivuxolimab in advanced cancers. Measured with immunoSEQ multiplex PCR; TCRdb has only the in-frame clones, and not every one. The sample lists tens of thousands of clones, 70% to 90% occurring once. This specimen consisted of CD4+ or CD8+ T cells sorted from blood, obtained in a trial of the OX40 agonist ivuxolimab. The receptor set was obtained from an adult with an advanced solid tumor such as melanoma, head and neck, liver or kidney cancer. CDR3s include the opening cysteine and the closing phenylalanine or tryptophan. Each record gives: D gene, J gene, V gene, CDR3 length, clone size, CDR3 protein, CDR3 DNA. A D gene is named only where the DNA matches it firmly. Not all rows give a size; the values are once, few, many and, for expanded clones, a class.

d_gene: NA
j_gene: TRBJ2-2
v_gene: TRBV30
len: 16
abundance: NA
CDR3aa: CAWSPWGGRNTGELFF
CDR3nt: TGTGCCTGGAGTCCCTGGGGGGGCAGAAACACCGGGGAGCTGTTTTTT

d_gene: NA
j_gene: TRBJ1-5
v_gene: TRBV7-9
len: 13
abundance: once
CDR3aa: CASSLGPSQPQHF
CDR3nt: TGTGCCAGCAGCTTAGGACCGTCCCAGCCCCAGCATTTT

d_gene: NA
j_gene: TRBJ1-4
v_gene: TRBV9
len: 15
abundance: NA
CDR3aa: CASSADSLINEKLFF
CDR3nt: TGTGCCAGCAGCGCCGACAGCCTAATAAATGAAAAACTGTTTTTT

d_gene: NA
j_gene: TRBJ2-5
v_gene: TRBV7-8
len: 19
abundance: NA
CDR3aa: CASSPTTQARWGYQETQYF
CDR3nt: TGTGCCAGCAGCCCCACGACTCAGGCGCGGTGGGGGTACCAAGAGACCCAGTACTTC

d_gene: NA
j_gene: TRBJ1-6
v_gene: TRBV30
len: 14
abundance: NA
CDR3aa: CAWSVRGSGSPLHF
CDR3nt: TGTGCCTGGAGTGTACGAGGGAGCGGTTCACCCCTCCACTTT

d_gene: NA
j_gene: TRBJ2-7
v_gene: TRBV21-1
len: 10
abundance: NA
CDR3aa: CASPRREQYF
CDR3nt: TGTGCCAGCCCGCGGAGGGAGCAGTACTTC

d_gene: TRBD2
j_gene: TRBJ2-1
v_gene: TRBV7-9
len: 16
abundance: NA
CDR3aa: CASSPTSGRGYNEQFF
CDR3nt: TGTGCCAGCAGCCCGACTAGCGGGAGGGGGTACAATGAGCAGTTCTTC

d_gene: TRBD1
j_gene: TRBJ1-2
v_gene: TRBV7-2
len: 16
abundance: once
CDR3aa: CASSLVSGTEVGGYTF
CDR3nt: TGTGCCAGCAGCTTAGTATCCGGGACAGAAGTAGGTGGCTACACCTTC

d_gene: TRBD1
j_gene: TRBJ2-5
v_gene: TRBV15
len: 15
abundance: NA
CDR3aa: CATSRDLGQGETQYF
CDR3nt: TGTGCCACCAGCAGAGATCTGGGACAGGGAGAGACCCAGTACTTC

d_gene: TRBD1
j_gene: TRBJ2-2
v_gene: TRBV5-1
len: 15
abundance: NA
CDR3aa: CASSSGQGGAGELFF
CDR3nt: TGCGCCAGCAGCTCTGGACAGGGAGGAGCCGGGGAGCTGTTTTTT

d_gene: NA
j_gene: TRBJ1-4
v_gene: TRBV7-6
len: 14
abundance: NA
CDR3aa: CASSFQATNEKLFF
CDR3nt: TGTGCCAGCAGCTTCCAGGCAACTAATGAAAAACTGTTTTTT

d_gene: TRBD1
j_gene: TRBJ1-5
v_gene: TRBV27
len: 13
abundance: once
CDR3aa: CARPGQGNQPQHF
CDR3nt: TGTGCCAGACCGGGACAGGGAAATCAGCCCCAGCATTTT

d_gene: NA
j_gene: TRBJ1-4
v_gene: TRBV2
len: 15
abundance: NA
CDR3aa: CASSSTIVTNEKLFF
CDR3nt: TGTGCCAGCAGCTCCACAATTGTCACTAATGAAAAACTGTTTTTT

d_gene: TRBD2
j_gene: TRBJ2-7
v_gene: TRBV27
len: 15
abundance: few
CDR3aa: CASNPGLAGGYEQYF
CDR3nt: TGTGCCAGCAACCCGGGACTAGCGGGAGGTTACGAGCAGTACTTC

d_gene: TRBD2
j_gene: TRBJ2-2
v_gene: TRBV9
len: 16
abundance: NA
CDR3aa: CASSAGTSLNTGELFF
CDR3nt: TGTGCCAGCAGCGCCGGGACTAGCTTGAACACCGGGGAGCTGTTTTTT

d_gene: NA
j_gene: TRBJ1-1
v_gene: TRBV9
len: 15
abundance: NA
CDR3aa: CASTPGYRVNTEAFF
CDR3nt: TGTGCCAGCACTCCGGGGTACCGGGTGAACACTGAAGCTTTCTTT

d_gene: NA
j_gene: TRBJ1-4
v_gene: TRBV29-1
len: 16
abundance: NA
CDR3aa: CSVRDALGGGNEKLFF
CDR3nt: TGCAGCGTTCGCGACGCCTTAGGCGGAGGTAATGAAAAACTGTTTTTT

d_gene: NA
j_gene: TRBJ1-2
v_gene: TRBV28
len: 13
abundance: medium-sized
CDR3aa: CASSPGGLYGYTF
CDR3nt: TGTGCCAGCAGCCCTGGAGGACTATATGGCTACACCTTC

d_gene: NA
j_gene: TRBJ1-4
v_gene: TRBV5-5
len: 16
abundance: NA
CDR3aa: CASSLDVGGWNEKLFF
CDR3nt: TGTGCCAGCAGCTTGGATGTCGGGGGCTGGAATGAAAAACTGTTTTTT

d_gene: TRBD2
j_gene: TRBJ2-5
v_gene: TRBV30
len: 15
abundance: NA
CDR3aa: CAWSPAGGGRETQYF
CDR3nt: TGTGCCTGGAGCCCAGCGGGGGGGGGAAGAGAGACCCAGTACTTC

d_gene: NA
j_gene: TRBJ2-1
v_gene: TRBV14
len: 16
abundance: NA
CDR3aa: CASSQTRIRYYNEQFF
CDR3nt: TGTGCCAGCAGCCAAACTAGGATCCGGTACTACAATGAGCAGTTCTTC

d_gene: NA
j_gene: TRBJ2-2
v_gene: TRBV14
len: 14
abundance: NA
CDR3aa: CASSQDFRGGELFF
CDR3nt: TGTGCCAGCAGCCAAGACTTCCGGGGTGGGGAGCTGTTTTTT

d_gene: NA
j_gene: TRBJ1-5
v_gene: TRBV28
len: 15
abundance: NA
CDR3aa: CASSPPGLSNQPQHF
CDR3nt: TGTGCCAGCAGTCCACCCGGTCTCAGCAATCAGCCCCAGCATTTT

d_gene: NA
j_gene: TRBJ2-7
v_gene: TRBV7-5
len: 14
abundance: NA
CDR3aa: CARSGYREPYEQYF
CDR3nt: TGTGCCAGAAGCGGATACAGGGAACCCTACGAGCAGTACTTC

d_gene: NA
j_gene: TRBJ1-2
v_gene: TRBV11-2
len: 17
abundance: once
CDR3aa: CASSLDPGGLTNYGYTF
CDR3nt: TGTGCCAGCAGCTTAGACCCCGGGGGACTAACTAACTATGGCTACACCTTC

d_gene: TRBD1
j_gene: TRBJ2-7
v_gene: TRBV7-2
len: 13
abundance: NA
CDR3aa: CASSFRDSYEQYF
CDR3nt: TGTGCCAGCAGCTTCCGGGACAGCTACGAGCAGTACTTC

d_gene: TRBD1
j_gene: TRBJ2-1
v_gene: TRBV5-6
len: 15
abundance: NA
CDR3aa: CASSPFRTGDNEQFF
CDR3nt: TGTGCCAGCAGCCCCTTCAGGACAGGGGACAATGAGCAGTTCTTC

d_gene: TRBD1
j_gene: TRBJ1-2
v_gene: TRBV5-5
len: 13
abundance: NA
CDR3aa: CASSPQGPHGYTF
CDR3nt: TGTGCCAGCAGCCCACAGGGGCCACATGGCTACACCTTC

d_gene: TRBD1
j_gene: TRBJ2-5
v_gene: TRBV7-2
len: 15
abundance: NA
CDR3aa: CASSLGITGGETQYF
CDR3nt: TGTGCCAGCAGCTTAGGGATTACAGGGGGAGAGACCCAGTACTTC

d_gene: NA
j_gene: TRBJ1-4
v_gene: TRBV30
len: 14
abundance: NA
CDR3aa: CAWDSLGGREKLFF
CDR3nt: TGTGCCTGGGACTCTCTCGGCGGTAGAGAAAAACTGTTTTTT

d_gene: NA
j_gene: TRBJ1-5
v_gene: TRBV7-9
len: 12
abundance: NA
CDR3aa: CASSLKGQPQHF
CDR3nt: TGTGCCAGCAGCTTAAAAGGTCAGCCCCAGCATTTT

d_gene: NA
j_gene: TRBJ1-1
v_gene: TRBV9
len: 16
abundance: NA
CDR3aa: CASSSRGAGMNTEAFF
CDR3nt: TGTGCCAGCAGCTCACGGGGGGCCGGGATGAACACTGAAGCTTTCTTT

d_gene: TRBD1
j_gene: TRBJ1-5
v_gene: TRBV27
len: 15
abundance: NA
CDR3aa: CASSGRQGSNQPQHF
CDR3nt: TGTGCCAGCAGCGGACGACAGGGAAGCAATCAGCCCCAGCATTTT

d_gene: NA
j_gene: TRBJ2-1
v_gene: TRBV7-2
len: 16
abundance: NA
CDR3aa: CASSLVGGFSYNEQFF
CDR3nt: TGTGCCAGCAGCTTAGTTGGGGGATTCTCCTACAATGAGCAGTTCTTC

d_gene: NA
j_gene: TRBJ1-1
v_gene: TRBV29-1
len: 13
abundance: NA
CDR3aa: CSYRKGLNTEAFF
CDR3nt: TGCAGCTACCGGAAGGGTTTGAACACTGAAGCTTTCTTT

d_gene: NA
j_gene: TRBJ1-4
v_gene: TRBV28
len: 14
abundance: NA
CDR3aa: CASSVSPVAEKLFF
CDR3nt: TGTGCCAGCAGTGTCAGCCCGGTGGCTGAAAAACTGTTTTTT